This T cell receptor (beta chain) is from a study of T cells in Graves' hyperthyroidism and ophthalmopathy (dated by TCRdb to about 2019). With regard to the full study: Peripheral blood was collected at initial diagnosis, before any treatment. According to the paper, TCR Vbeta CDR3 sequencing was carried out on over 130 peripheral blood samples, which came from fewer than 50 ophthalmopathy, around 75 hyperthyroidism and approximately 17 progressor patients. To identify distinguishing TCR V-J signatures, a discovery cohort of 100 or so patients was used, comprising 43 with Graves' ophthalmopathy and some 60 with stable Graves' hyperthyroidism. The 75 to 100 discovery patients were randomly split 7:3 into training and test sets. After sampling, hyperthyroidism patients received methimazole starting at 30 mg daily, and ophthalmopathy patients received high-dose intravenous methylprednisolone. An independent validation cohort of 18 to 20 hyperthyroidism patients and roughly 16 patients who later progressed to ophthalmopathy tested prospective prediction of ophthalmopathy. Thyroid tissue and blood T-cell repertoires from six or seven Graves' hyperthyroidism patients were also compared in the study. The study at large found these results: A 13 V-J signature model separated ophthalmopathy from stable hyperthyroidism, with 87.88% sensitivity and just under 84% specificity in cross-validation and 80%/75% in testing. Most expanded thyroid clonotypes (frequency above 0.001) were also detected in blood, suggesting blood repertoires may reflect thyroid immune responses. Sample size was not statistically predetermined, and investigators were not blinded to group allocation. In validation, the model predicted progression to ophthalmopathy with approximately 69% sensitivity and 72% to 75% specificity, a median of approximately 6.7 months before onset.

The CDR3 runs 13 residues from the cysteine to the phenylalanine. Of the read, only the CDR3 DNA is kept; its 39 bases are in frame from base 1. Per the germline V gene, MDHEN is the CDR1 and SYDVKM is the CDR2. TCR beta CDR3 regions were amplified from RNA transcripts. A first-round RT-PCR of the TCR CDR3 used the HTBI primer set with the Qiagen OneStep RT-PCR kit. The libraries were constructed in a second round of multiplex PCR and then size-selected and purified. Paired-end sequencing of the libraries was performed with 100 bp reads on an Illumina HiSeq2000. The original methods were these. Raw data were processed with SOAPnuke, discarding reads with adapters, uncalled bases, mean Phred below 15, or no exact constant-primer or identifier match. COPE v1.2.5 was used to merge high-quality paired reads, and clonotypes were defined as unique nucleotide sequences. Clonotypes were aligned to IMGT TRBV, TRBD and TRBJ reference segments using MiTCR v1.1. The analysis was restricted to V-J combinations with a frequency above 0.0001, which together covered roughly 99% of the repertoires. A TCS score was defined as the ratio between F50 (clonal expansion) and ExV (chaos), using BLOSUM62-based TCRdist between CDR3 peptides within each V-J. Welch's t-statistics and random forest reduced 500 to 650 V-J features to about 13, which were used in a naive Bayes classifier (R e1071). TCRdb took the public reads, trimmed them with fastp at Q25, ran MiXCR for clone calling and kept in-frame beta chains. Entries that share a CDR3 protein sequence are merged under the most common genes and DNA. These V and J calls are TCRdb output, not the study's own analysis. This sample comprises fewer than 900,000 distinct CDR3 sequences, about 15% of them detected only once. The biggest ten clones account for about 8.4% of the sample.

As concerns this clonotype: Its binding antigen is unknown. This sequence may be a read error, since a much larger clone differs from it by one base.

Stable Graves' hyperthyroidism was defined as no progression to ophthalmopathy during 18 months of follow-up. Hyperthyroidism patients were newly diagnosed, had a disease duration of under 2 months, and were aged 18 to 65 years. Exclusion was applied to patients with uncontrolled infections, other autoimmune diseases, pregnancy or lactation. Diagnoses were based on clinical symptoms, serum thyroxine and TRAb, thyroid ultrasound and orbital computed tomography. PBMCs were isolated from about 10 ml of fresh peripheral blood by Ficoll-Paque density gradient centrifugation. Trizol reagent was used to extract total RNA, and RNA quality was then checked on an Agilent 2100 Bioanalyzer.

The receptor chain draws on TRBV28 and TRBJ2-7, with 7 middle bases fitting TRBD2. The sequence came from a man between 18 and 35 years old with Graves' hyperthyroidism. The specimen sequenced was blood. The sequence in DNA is TGTGCCAGCAGCCGGGAGGCAGACTACGAGCGGTACTTC. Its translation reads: CASSREADYERYF.